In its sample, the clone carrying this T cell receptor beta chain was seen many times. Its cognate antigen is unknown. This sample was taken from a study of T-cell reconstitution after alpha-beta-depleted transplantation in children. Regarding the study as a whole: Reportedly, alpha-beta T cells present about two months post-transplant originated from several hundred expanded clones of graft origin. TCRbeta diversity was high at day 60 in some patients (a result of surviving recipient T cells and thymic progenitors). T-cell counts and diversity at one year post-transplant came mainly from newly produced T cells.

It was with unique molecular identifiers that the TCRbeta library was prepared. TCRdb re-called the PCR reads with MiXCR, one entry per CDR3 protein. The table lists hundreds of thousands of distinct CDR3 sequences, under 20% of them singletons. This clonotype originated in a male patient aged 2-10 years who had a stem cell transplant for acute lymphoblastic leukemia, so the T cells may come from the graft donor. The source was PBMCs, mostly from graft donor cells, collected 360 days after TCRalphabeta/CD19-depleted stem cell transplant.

The CDR3 DNA is TGTGCCAGCAGCTCCGACAGGGGAGTATACGAGCAGTACTTC. As protein: CASSSDRGVYEQYF. The chain employs TRBV7-9 and TRBJ2-7; 8 nucleotides match TRBD1. CDR1 is SEHNR, CDR2 FQNEAQ, per germline (reference sequence). CDR3 length: 14 residues. Trimming removed 4 bases from V and 4 bases from J; junction bases left unmatched: 6. Looking up the rest from reference TRBV7-9 and TRBJ2-7 gives the full variable domain: DTGVSQNPRHKITKRGQNVTFRCDPISEHNRLYWYRQTLGQGPEFLTYFQNEAQLEKSRLLSDRFSAERPKGSFSTLEIQRTEQGDSAMYLCASSSDRGVYEQYFGPGTRLTVT.